This T cell receptor (beta chain) was found in a study of T cells after yellow fever vaccination. TCRdb fed the 5' RACE reads into MiXCR, producing one record per CDR3 protein. The sample lists 250,000 to 300,000 distinct CDR3 sequences; around 4.9% were seen once. V was pared by 5 bases and J by 2 bases, with 7 bases of the junction left unmatched. Germline assignment: CDR1 SGHAT and CDR2 FQNNGV. The CDR3 length is 15 residues. This clonotype has a count of ten or more. The input for sequencing was CD4+ T cells sorted from PBMCs, taken on the day of the yellow fever booster vaccination. The chain combines TRBV11-2 with TRBJ1-1; 8 bases line up with TRBD1. This receptor was taken from a man younger than 30 who received the YFV17D yellow fever vaccine. The chain's CDR3 is CASSPRGQVNTEAFF. The CDR3 nucleotides read TGTGCCAGCAGCCCTAGGGGACAGGTAAACACTGAAGCTTTCTTT.